The rows below give T cell receptor beta chains drawn from one sample of a study of CD8+CD57+ T cells in acquired aplastic anemia. TCRdb ran MiXCR on the reads and lists one entry per CDR3 protein. The profile shows 150,000 to 200,000 distinct CDR3 sequences, over 55% of them singletons. Material for sequencing was sorted CD4+, CD8+, or CD8+CD57+ T cells (not recorded which) from PBMCs. The receptors were sampled from a human donor with aplastic anemia. The CDR3 runs from the conserved cysteine through the conserved F or W. The D gene is left open where the match is weak. Rows give clone size only sometimes, using once, few, many, or a class for an expanded clone.

j_call: TRBJ1-6
v_call: TRBV15
clone_size: -
d_call: -
cdr3_aa: CATSRDSGTNSPLRF
cdr3_nt: TGTGCCACCAGCAGAGATTCGGGGACGAATTCACCCCTCCGCTTT

j_call: TRBJ2-7
v_call: TRBV24-1
clone_size: -
d_call: -
cdr3_aa: CATSDGTVTYEQYF
cdr3_nt: TGTGCCACCAGTGACGGGACCGTTACCTACGAGCAGTACTTC

j_call: TRBJ2-7
v_call: TRBV6-5
clone_size: -
d_call: TRBD1
cdr3_aa: CASSPGQPSYEQYF
cdr3_nt: TGTGCCAGCAGTCCGGGACAGCCTAGCTACGAGCAGTACTTC

j_call: TRBJ1-6
v_call: TRBV7-2
clone_size: few
d_call: -
cdr3_aa: CASSLGGRDSPLHF
cdr3_nt: TGTGCCAGCAGCTTAGGGGGGCGAGATTCACCCCTCCACTTT

j_call: TRBJ1-1
v_call: TRBV19
clone_size: -
d_call: TRBD1
cdr3_aa: CASSKGDRENTEAFF
cdr3_nt: TGTGCCAGTAGTAAGGGGGACAGGGAGAACACTGAAGCTTTCTTT

j_call: TRBJ2-7
v_call: TRBV20-1
clone_size: -
d_call: -
cdr3_aa: CSARDVRRMSSYEQYF
cdr3_nt: TGCAGTGCTAGAGATGTACGCCGTATGAGCTCCTACGAGCAGTACTTC

j_call: TRBJ2-1
v_call: TRBV9
clone_size: -
d_call: -
cdr3_aa: CASSEDGGQQFF
cdr3_nt: TGTGCCAGCAGCGAAGACGGGGGTCAGCAGTTCTTC

j_call: TRBJ2-5
v_call: TRBV24-1
clone_size: -
d_call: TRBD2
cdr3_aa: CATSAGGGRQAQYF
cdr3_nt: TGTGCCACCAGTGCGGGGGGGGGACGACAGGCCCAGTACTTC

j_call: TRBJ2-7
v_call: TRBV15
clone_size: -
d_call: TRBD2
cdr3_aa: CATSREPSGTYEQYF
cdr3_nt: TGTGCCACCAGCAGAGAACCTAGCGGGACCTACGAGCAGTACTTC

j_call: TRBJ2-5
v_call: TRBV29-1
clone_size: -
d_call: TRBD1
cdr3_aa: CSVVRQGTETQYF
cdr3_nt: TGCAGCGTAGTACGACAGGGTACAGAGACCCAGTACTTC

j_call: TRBJ1-1
v_call: TRBV7-9
clone_size: -
d_call: TRBD1
cdr3_aa: CASSPGTGIPEAFF
cdr3_nt: TGTGCCAGCAGCCCCGGGACAGGGATCCCTGAAGCTTTCTTT

j_call: TRBJ2-5
v_call: TRBV20-1
clone_size: -
d_call: TRBD1
cdr3_aa: CSARLVTGGETQYF
cdr3_nt: TGCAGTGCTAGGTTGGTGACAGGGGGCGAGACCCAGTACTTC

j_call: TRBJ2-7
v_call: TRBV9
clone_size: -
d_call: TRBD2
cdr3_aa: CASSRAGGFYEQYF
cdr3_nt: TGTGCCAGCAGCCGCGCGGGGGGATTCTACGAGCAGTACTTC

j_call: TRBJ2-5
v_call: TRBV7-3
clone_size: -
d_call: TRBD2
cdr3_aa: CASSMGLAGGQETQYF
cdr3_nt: TGTGCCAGCAGCATGGGACTAGCGGGAGGACAGGAGACCCAGTACTTC

j_call: TRBJ2-5
v_call: TRBV5-6
clone_size: -
d_call: -
cdr3_aa: CASSLGTNQETQYF
cdr3_nt: TGTGCCAGCAGCTTGGGCACTAACCAAGAGACCCAGTACTTC

j_call: TRBJ1-2
v_call: TRBV15
clone_size: -
d_call: -
cdr3_aa: CATSQRGGGLGGYTF
cdr3_nt: TGTGCCACCAGCCAAAGGGGCGGGGGATTAGGGGGCTACACCTTC

j_call: TRBJ2-2
v_call: TRBV6-1
clone_size: -
d_call: -
cdr3_aa: CASSELMGATGELFF
cdr3_nt: TGTGCCAGCAGTGAATTGATGGGGGCTACCGGGGAGCTGTTTTTT

j_call: TRBJ1-5
v_call: TRBV6-5
clone_size: -
d_call: -
cdr3_aa: CASWRNNQPQHF
cdr3_nt: TGTGCCAGCTGGAGGAACAATCAGCCCCAGCATTTT

j_call: TRBJ1-2
v_call: TRBV27
clone_size: few
d_call: -
cdr3_aa: CASSSTGSYGYTF
cdr3_nt: TGTGCCAGCAGTTCCACAGGGTCGTATGGCTACACCTTC

j_call: TRBJ2-7
v_call: TRBV5-1
clone_size: few
d_call: -
cdr3_aa: CASTANTYEQYF
cdr3_nt: TGCGCCAGCACAGCGAACACCTACGAGCAGTACTTC

j_call: TRBJ1-5
v_call: TRBV7-9
clone_size: -
d_call: -
cdr3_aa: CASSLEGVNQPQHF
cdr3_nt: TGTGCCAGCAGCTTAGAAGGGGTTAATCAGCCCCAGCATTTT

j_call: TRBJ2-1
v_call: TRBV20-1
clone_size: few
d_call: -
cdr3_aa: CSATLDSTYNEQFF
cdr3_nt: TGCAGTGCTACCTTGGACTCAACCTACAATGAGCAGTTCTTC

j_call: TRBJ2-5
v_call: TRBV2
clone_size: -
d_call: -
cdr3_aa: CASRRHGQETQYF
cdr3_nt: TGTGCCAGCCGCCGTCACGGGCAAGAGACCCAGTACTTC

j_call: TRBJ2-7
v_call: TRBV5-4
clone_size: -
d_call: -
cdr3_aa: CASSLGGISYEQYF
cdr3_nt: TGTGCCAGCAGCTTGGGGGGAATCTCCTACGAGCAGTACTTC

j_call: TRBJ1-4
v_call: TRBV25-1
clone_size: -
d_call: -
cdr3_aa: CASSEGARVSTNEKLFF
cdr3_nt: TGTGCCAGCAGTGAGGGTGCTAGGGTCAGTACAAATGAAAAACTGTTTTTT

j_call: TRBJ2-6
v_call: TRBV19
clone_size: -
d_call: -
cdr3_aa: CASSTGSSGANVLTF
cdr3_nt: TGTGCCAGTAGTACAGGGAGCTCTGGGGCCAACGTCCTGACTTTC

j_call: TRBJ2-2
v_call: TRBV19
clone_size: -
d_call: -
cdr3_aa: CASSGRNTGELFF
cdr3_nt: TGTGCCAGTAGCGGGCGGAACACCGGGGAGCTGTTTTTT

j_call: TRBJ2-3
v_call: TRBV13
clone_size: -
d_call: -
cdr3_aa: CASSSQTDTQYF
cdr3_nt: TGTGCCAGCAGCTCACAGACAGATACGCAGTATTTT

j_call: TRBJ2-7
v_call: TRBV7-8
clone_size: -
d_call: -
cdr3_aa: CASSLAVEQYF
cdr3_nt: TGTGCCAGCAGCTTAGCAGTCGAGCAGTACTTC

j_call: TRBJ2-7
v_call: TRBV9
clone_size: once
d_call: TRBD2
cdr3_aa: CASSPTPLLAGLNEQYF
cdr3_nt: TGTGCCAGCAGCCCCACCCCCCTACTAGCGGGGTTGAACGAGCAGTACTTC

j_call: TRBJ2-3
v_call: TRBV19
clone_size: -
d_call: TRBD2
cdr3_aa: CASSIASGGTGTDTQYF
cdr3_nt: TGTGCCAGTAGTATCGCTAGCGGGGGAACCGGCACAGATACGCAGTATTTT

j_call: TRBJ1-1
v_call: TRBV2
clone_size: -
d_call: TRBD1
cdr3_aa: CASRRGGFMNTEAFF
cdr3_nt: TGTGCCAGCAGGAGAGGGGGCTTTATGAACACTGAAGCTTTCTTT

j_call: TRBJ2-1
v_call: TRBV7-9
clone_size: few
d_call: -
cdr3_aa: CASSALNEQFF
cdr3_nt: TGTGCCAGCAGCGCCCTGAATGAGCAGTTCTTC

j_call: TRBJ2-1
v_call: TRBV20-1
clone_size: few
d_call: TRBD2
cdr3_aa: CSASGGLAGNNEQFF
cdr3_nt: TGCAGTGCTAGCGGAGGACTAGCGGGTAACAATGAGCAGTTCTTC

j_call: TRBJ2-2
v_call: TRBV7-3
clone_size: -
d_call: -
cdr3_aa: CASSLRQEVNTGELFF
cdr3_nt: TGTGCCAGCAGCTTAAGGCAGGAAGTGAACACCGGGGAGCTGTTTTTT

j_call: TRBJ1-5
v_call: TRBV7-8
clone_size: -
d_call: -
cdr3_aa: CASSLVAGVSNQPQHF
cdr3_nt: TGTGCCAGCAGCTTAGTGGCCGGGGTTAGCAATCAGCCCCAGCATTTT

j_call: TRBJ2-2
v_call: TRBV19
clone_size: -
d_call: -
cdr3_aa: CASSIVSKDDLFF
cdr3_nt: TGTGCCAGTAGTATCGTGAGCAAGGACGATCTGTTTTTT

j_call: TRBJ1-1
v_call: TRBV5-6
clone_size: -
d_call: TRBD1
cdr3_aa: CASSLPRQGGTEAFF
cdr3_nt: TGTGCCAGCAGCTTGCCCCGACAGGGAGGCACTGAAGCTTTCTTT

j_call: TRBJ1-6
v_call: TRBV5-6
clone_size: -
d_call: TRBD1
cdr3_aa: CASSGTATGYNSPLHF
cdr3_nt: TGTGCCAGCAGCGGAACCGCGACAGGGTACAATTCACCCCTCCACTTT

j_call: TRBJ1-6
v_call: TRBV20-1
clone_size: -
d_call: TRBD1
cdr3_aa: CSARSTGDSPLHF
cdr3_nt: TGCAGTGCTAGATCGACAGGGGATTCACCCCTCCACTTT

j_call: TRBJ2-7
v_call: TRBV2
clone_size: -
d_call: -
cdr3_aa: CASSAVGRDLYEQYF
cdr3_nt: TGTGCCAGCAGTGCAGTGGGCAGGGACCTTTACGAGCAGTACTTC

j_call: TRBJ2-1
v_call: TRBV7-7
clone_size: -
d_call: -
cdr3_aa: CASSSSGNEQLF
cdr3_nt: TGTGCCAGCAGCTCCTCAGGGAATGAGCAACTCTTC